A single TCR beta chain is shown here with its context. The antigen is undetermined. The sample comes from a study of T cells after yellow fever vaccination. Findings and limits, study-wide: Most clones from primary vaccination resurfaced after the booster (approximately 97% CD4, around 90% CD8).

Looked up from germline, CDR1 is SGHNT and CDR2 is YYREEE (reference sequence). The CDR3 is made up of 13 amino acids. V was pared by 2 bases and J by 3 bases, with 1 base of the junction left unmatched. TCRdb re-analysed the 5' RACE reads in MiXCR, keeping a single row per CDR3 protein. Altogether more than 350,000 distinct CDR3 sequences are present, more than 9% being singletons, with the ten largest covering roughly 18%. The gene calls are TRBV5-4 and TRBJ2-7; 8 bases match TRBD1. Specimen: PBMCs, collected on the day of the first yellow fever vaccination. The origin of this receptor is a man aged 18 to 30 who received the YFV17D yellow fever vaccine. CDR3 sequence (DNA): TGTGCCAGCAGCTTTGACAGGGGCTACGAGCAGTACGTC. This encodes CASSFDRGYEQYV.